These 17 T cell receptor beta chains were all obtained from the same sample, sequenced in a study of blood T cells in healthy people across ages. Together with a sample-barcoded 5' primer, a J-beta primer mix was included in a second PCR lasting about 6 to 11 cycles. TCRdb processed the 5' RACE reads anew with MiXCR; each CDR3 protein has one entry. The sample comprises under 1 million distinct CDR3 sequences, around two fifths of which are singletons, and about a fifth rests with the top ten. The sample taken for sequencing was blood. These receptors came from a man aged 60-69 years in good health.

This clonotype has a handful of counts. The chain links TRBV5-1 to TRBJ2-4; 7 bases are a match to TRBD2. Germline CDR1 reads SGHRS; CDR2 reads YFSETQ. The J segment lost 3 bases and the V segment lost 4 bases, leaving 10 bases of the junction unmatched. The CDR3 covers 16 residues. DNA for the CDR3: TGCGCCAGCAGCCCGGATGGGATAGCGGGCAAAAACATTCAGTACTTC. It is translated as CASSPDGIAGKNIQYF.

The CDR3 nucleotides read TGTGCCACCAGCAGAGATCTCGGGGGTTCCTACAATGAGCAGTTCTTC. It codes for CATSRDLGGSYNEQFF. The genes are TRBV15 and TRBJ2-1; TRBD2 is a possible D gene (6 bases). This CDR3 comprises 16 residues. The germline V gene encodes CDR1 LNHNV and CDR2 YYDKDF (reference sequence). V was trimmed by 0 bases and J by 1 base, leaving 10 bases between them. The full variable domain, with the rest looked up from reference TRBV15 and TRBJ2-1, is DAMVIQNPRYQVTQFGKPVTLSCSQTLNHNVMYWYQQKSSQAPKLLFHYYDKDFNNEADTPDNFQSRRPNTSFCFLDIRSPGLGDTAMYLCATSRDLGGSYNEQFFGPGTRLTVL.

CDR3 coding DNA: TGCAGTGCTAGAGGGACAGGGGGAACCTACACAGATACGCAGTATTTT. Translation: CSARGTGGTYTDTQYF. The chain links TRBV20-1 to TRBJ2-3, with 10 bases aligning to TRBD1. Germline CDR1 DFQATT, CDR2 SNEGSKA (reference sequence). This CDR3 comprises 16 residues. Trimming took 1 base from V and 2 from J; bases not matched to a gene: 6.

V gene TRBV5-1 combines with J gene TRBJ2-5; D perhaps matches TRBD1 (6 bases). CDR3 length: 14 residues. Per germline, CDR1 SGHRS and CDR2 YFSETQ. V was clipped by 4 bases and J by 5 bases, with 15 bases between them. CDR3 in amino acids: CASSNNRVVETQYF. CDR3 nucleotide sequence: TGCGCCAGCAGCAACAACAGGGTCGTGGAGACCCAGTACTTC.

This clonotype was detected many times. This chain links TRBV29-1 with TRBJ2-7; a weak D match, TRBD1 (6 bases). This CDR3 has 11 amino acids. Trimming stripped 7 bases from V and 3 bases from J, with 10 bases between. Per the germline V gene, CDR1 is SQVTM and CDR2 is ANQGSEA. The CDR3 DNA sequence: TGCAGCGCCGTACAGGGCTACGAGCAGTACTTC. Translation gives CSAVQGYEQYF.

The chain joins TRBV6-4 to TRBJ2-6, with D uncertain. Germline V CDR1 and CDR2: MRHNA, SNTAGT. CDR3 length: 13 residues. Deletions cut 7 bases from V and 1 base from J, with 5 bases between. For the CDR3, the DNA is TGTGCCAGCAAGCCATCTGGGGCCAACGTCCTGACTTTC. It encodes CASKPSGANVLTF.

The chain recombines TRBV11-2 with TRBJ2-6; D is uncertain. The ends were cut back, 5 bases at V and 2 bases at J, with 13 bases in the middle. Germline CDR1 is SGHAT and CDR2 is FQNNGV. The CDR3 covers 16 residues. CDR3 protein: CASSRATSTGANVLTF. The CDR3 region has the DNA TGTGCCAGCAGCAGGGCCACATCGACTGGGGCCAACGTCCTGACTTTC.

The genes are TRBV3-1 and TRBJ1-3; D gene unclear. Germline V CDR1 and CDR2: LGHDT, YNNKEL (reference sequence). The CDR3 spans 13 residues. V shed 6 bases and J shed 3 bases, with 9 bases lying between them. The CDR3 loop is CASRGGYGNTIYF. The CDR3 DNA sequence: TGTGCCAGCAGGGGAGGGTATGGAAACACCATATATTTT.

The chain is built from TRBV12-3 or TRBV12-4 and TRBJ2-1; TRBD1 agrees at 10 bases. The CDR3 contains 15 residues. V shed 2 bases, J shed 6 bases, and the junction held 4 bases outside the gene matches. The CDR3 nucleotides are TGTGCCAGCAGTTTATTCGGGACAGGGGCCAATGAGCAGTTCTTC. As protein: CASSLFGTGANEQFF.

The V call is TRBV11-2, the J call TRBJ1-2, with a weak D call TRBD1 (6 bases). Between the trimmed V and J ends, which lost 11 bases and 6 bases, there was a span of 22 bases. In germline, CDR1 is SGHAT, CDR2 FQNNGV. The CDR3 extends over 14 amino acids. The chain's CDR3 is CAGTFANNRDGYTF. The CDR3 DNA is TGTGCCGGCACCTTTGCCAACAACAGGGATGGCTACACCTTC. Supplemented by reference TRBV11-2 and TRBJ1-2, the full variable domain reads EAGVAQSPRYKIIEKRQSVAFWCNPISGHATLYWYQQILGQGPKLLIQFQNNGVVDDSQLPKDRFSAERLKGVDSTLKIQPAKLEDSAVYLCAGTFANNRDGYTFGSGTRLTVV.

The chain is built from TRBV5-1 and TRBJ1-5; no clear D gene. CDR3 length: 18 residues. Germline CDR1 is SGHRS and CDR2 is YFSETQ. Trimming cost V 4 bases and J 0 bases, with 20 bases left between them. The chain's CDR3 is CASSSGPTEAYSNQPQHF. The CDR3 DNA sequence: TGCGCCAGCAGCAGCGGCCCGACTGAGGCCTATAGCAATCAGCCCCAGCATTTT.

This clonotype showed up just a few times. This chain uses TRBV25-1 with TRBJ2-3, with D unresolved. CDR3 length: 15 amino acids. Deletions cut 1 base from V and 3 bases from J, with 11 bases between. Per the germline V gene, CDR1 is MGHDK and CDR2 is SYGVNS. The CDR3 DNA reads TGTGCCAGCAGTGAATCCAATGGGATGACAGATACGCAGTATTTT. This codes for CASSESNGMTDTQYF.

This clonotype has more than one count but fewer than ten. The junction departs from germline at one end; a sequencing error may be responsible. In DNA form, the CDR3 reads TGTGCCAGCAGTTTAGGGAGAGAGAATTCACCCCTCCACTTT. Encoded protein: CASSLGRENSPLHF. The chain employs TRBV7-9 and TRBJ1-6, with unresolved D. Germline assignment: CDR1 SEHNR and CDR2 FQNEAQ (reference sequence). CDR3 size: 14 residues.

This clonotype has ten or more counts. The genes are TRBV7-2 and TRBJ2-5, with D perhaps assigned TRBD1 or TRBD2 (6 bases each). With 2 bases removed from V and 1 base from J, the gap between germline ends came to 11 bases. Germline V lookup: CDR1 SGHTA, CDR2 FQGNSA. CDR3 length equals 15 residues. The CDR3 sequence is CASSLLWGAQETQYF. CDR3 DNA sequence: TGTGCCAGCAGCTTATTGTGGGGGGCCCAAGAGACCCAGTACTTC.

The genes are TRBV4-3 and TRBJ2-1; D is undetermined. CDR3 length equals 16 residues. Trimming removed 0 bases from V and 9 bases from J, with 18 bases in between. Germline V gives CDR1 LGHNA, CDR2 YSLEER. Here the CDR3 DNA reads TGCGCCAGCAGCCAAGATTCCCCTCCCCTTTCCCTTGAGCAGTTCTTC. Encoded protein: CASSQDSPPLSLEQFF.

This chain connects TRBV10-3 to TRBJ2-1; 9 bases match TRBD2. The germline gives CDR1 ENHRY, CDR2 SYGVKD. The CDR3 is 15 amino acids. V lost 5 bases, J lost 2 bases, and 4 bases stayed unmatched. This CDR3 is CAISPSGVTYNEQFF. CDR3 DNA sequence: TGTGCCATCAGTCCTAGCGGGGTCACCTACAATGAGCAGTTCTTC.

This rearrangement joins TRBV5-1 to TRBJ2-5, with a possible D match to TRBD2 (5 bases). V was trimmed by 4 bases and J by 5 bases, leaving 21 bases between them. Germline CDR1 reads SGHRS; CDR2 reads YFSETQ. This CDR3 has 16 residues. In DNA form, the CDR3 reads TGCGCCAGCAGCACGGGCCTGGGGTTCGGGGTGGAGACCCAGTACTTC. Encoded protein: CASSTGLGFGVETQYF.